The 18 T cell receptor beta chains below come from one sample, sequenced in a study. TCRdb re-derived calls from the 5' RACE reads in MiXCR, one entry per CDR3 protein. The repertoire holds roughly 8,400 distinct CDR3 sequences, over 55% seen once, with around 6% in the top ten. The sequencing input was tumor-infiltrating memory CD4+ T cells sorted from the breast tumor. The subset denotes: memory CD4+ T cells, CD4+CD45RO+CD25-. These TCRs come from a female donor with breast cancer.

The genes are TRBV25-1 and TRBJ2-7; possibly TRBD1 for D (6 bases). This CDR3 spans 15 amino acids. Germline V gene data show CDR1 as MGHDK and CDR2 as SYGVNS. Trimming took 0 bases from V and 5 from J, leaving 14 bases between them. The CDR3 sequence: CASSEYGAGDNEQYF. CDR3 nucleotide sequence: TGTGCCAGCAGTGAATACGGGGCAGGGGACAACGAGCAGTACTTC.

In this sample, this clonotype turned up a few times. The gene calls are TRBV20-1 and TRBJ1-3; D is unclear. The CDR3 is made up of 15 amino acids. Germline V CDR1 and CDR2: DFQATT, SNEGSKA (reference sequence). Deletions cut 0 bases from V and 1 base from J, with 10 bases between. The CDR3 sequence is CSARDKRASGNTIYF. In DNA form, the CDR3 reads TGCAGTGCTAGAGATAAGAGAGCTTCTGGAAACACCATATATTTT.

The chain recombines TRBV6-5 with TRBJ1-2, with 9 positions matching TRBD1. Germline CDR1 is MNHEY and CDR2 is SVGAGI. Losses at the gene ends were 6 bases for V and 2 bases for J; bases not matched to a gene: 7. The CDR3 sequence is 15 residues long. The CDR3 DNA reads TGTGCCAGCAGAGATTGGACAGGGGAAAACTATGGCTACACCTTC. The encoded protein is CASRDWTGENYGYTF.

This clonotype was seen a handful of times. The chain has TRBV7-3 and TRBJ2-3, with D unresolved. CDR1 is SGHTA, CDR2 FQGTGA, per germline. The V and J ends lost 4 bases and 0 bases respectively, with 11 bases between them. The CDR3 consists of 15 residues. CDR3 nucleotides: TGTGCCAGCAGCTCCGAGTATCTTAGCACAGATACGCAGTATTTT. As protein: CASSSEYLSTDTQYF.

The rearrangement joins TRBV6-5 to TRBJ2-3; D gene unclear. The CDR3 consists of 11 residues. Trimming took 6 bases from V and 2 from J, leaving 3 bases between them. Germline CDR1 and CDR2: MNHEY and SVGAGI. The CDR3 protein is CASRFTDTQYF. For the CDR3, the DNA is TGTGCCAGCAGATTCACAGATACGCAGTATTTT.

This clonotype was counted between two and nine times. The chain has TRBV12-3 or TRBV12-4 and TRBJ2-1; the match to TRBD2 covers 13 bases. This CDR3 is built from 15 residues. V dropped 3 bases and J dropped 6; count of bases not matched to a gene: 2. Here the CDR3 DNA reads TGTGCCAGCAGTTTCACTAGCGGGGGGGCCAATGAGCAGTTCTTC. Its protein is CASSFTSGGANEQFF.

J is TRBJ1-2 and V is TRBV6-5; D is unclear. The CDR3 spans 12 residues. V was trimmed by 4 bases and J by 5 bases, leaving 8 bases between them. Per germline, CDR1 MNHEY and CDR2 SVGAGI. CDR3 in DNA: TGTGCCAGCAGTTCCCTCAATTATGGCTACACCTTC. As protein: CASSSLNYGYTF.

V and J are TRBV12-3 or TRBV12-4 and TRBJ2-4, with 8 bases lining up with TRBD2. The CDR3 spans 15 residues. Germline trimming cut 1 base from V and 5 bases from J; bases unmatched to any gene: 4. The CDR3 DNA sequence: TGTGCCAGCAGTTTAGTGGCGGGGGGCCAAAACATTCAGTACTTC. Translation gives CASSLVAGGQNIQYF.

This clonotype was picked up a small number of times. The CDR3 DNA sequence: TGTGCCAGCGGTGTCGGGTGGAATTCACCCCTCCACTTT. Protein product: CASGVGWNSPLHF. This chain links TRBV6-5 with TRBJ1-6; D gene ambiguous. Trimming took off 8 bases at V and 7 bases at J, with 12 bases between the two ends. This CDR3 contains 13 residues. The germline V gene has CDR1 MNHEY and CDR2 SVGAGI.

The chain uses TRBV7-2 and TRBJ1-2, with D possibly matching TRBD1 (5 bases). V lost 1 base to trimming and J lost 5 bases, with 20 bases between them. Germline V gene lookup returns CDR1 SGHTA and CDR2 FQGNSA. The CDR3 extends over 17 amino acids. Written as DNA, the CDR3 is TGTGCCAGCAGCTTAGGTAACAGGCTCCTCCAGACTTATGGCTACACCTTC. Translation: CASSLGNRLLQTYGYTF. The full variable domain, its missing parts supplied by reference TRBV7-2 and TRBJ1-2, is GAGVSQSPSNKVTEKGKDVELRCDPISGHTALYWYRQSLGQGLEFLIYFQGNSAPDKSGLPSDRFSAERTGGSVSTLTIQRTQQEDSAVYLCASSLGNRLLQTYGYTFGSGTRLTVV.

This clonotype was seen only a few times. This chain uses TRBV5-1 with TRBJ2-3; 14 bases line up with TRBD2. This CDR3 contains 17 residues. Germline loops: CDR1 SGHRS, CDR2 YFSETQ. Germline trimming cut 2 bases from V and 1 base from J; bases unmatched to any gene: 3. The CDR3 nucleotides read TGCGCCAGCAGCTTAGGGACTAGCGGGAGTGGCACAGATACGCAGTATTTT. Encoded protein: CASSLGTSGSGTDTQYF.

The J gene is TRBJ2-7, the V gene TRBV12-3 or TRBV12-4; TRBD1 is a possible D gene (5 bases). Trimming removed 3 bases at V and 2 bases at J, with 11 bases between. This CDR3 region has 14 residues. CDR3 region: CASSLNDRAYEQYF. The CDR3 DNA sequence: TGTGCCAGCAGTTTGAATGACAGAGCCTACGAGCAGTACTTC.

CDR3 sequence: CASSLAYQSTDTQYF. CDR3 coding DNA: TGTGCCAGCAGCTTAGCCTACCAGAGCACAGATACGCAGTATTTT. The V call is TRBV7-2, the J call TRBJ2-3, with no clear D. This CDR3 has 15 amino acids. With 0 bases removed from V and 0 bases from J, the gap between germline ends came to 7 bases. The germline V gene has CDR1 SGHTA and CDR2 FQGNSA.

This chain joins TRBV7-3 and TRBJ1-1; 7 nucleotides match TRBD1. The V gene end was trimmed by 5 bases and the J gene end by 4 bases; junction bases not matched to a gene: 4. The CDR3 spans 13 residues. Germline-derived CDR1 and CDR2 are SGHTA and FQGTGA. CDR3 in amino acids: CASSVQGSTEAFF. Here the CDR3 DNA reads TGTGCCAGCAGCGTACAGGGGTCCACTGAAGCTTTCTTT.

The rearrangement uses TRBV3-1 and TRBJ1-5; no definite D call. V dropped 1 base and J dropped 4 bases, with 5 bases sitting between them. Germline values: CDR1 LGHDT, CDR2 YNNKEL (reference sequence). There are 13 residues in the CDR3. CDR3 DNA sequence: TGTGCCAGCAGCCAAGGAGTAAATCAGCCCCAGCATTTT. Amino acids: CASSQGVNQPQHF.

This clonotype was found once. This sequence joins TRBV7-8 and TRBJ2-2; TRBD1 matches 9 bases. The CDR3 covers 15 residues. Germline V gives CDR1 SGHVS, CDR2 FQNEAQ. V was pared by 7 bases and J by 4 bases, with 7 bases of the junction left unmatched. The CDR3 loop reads CASTSRGQGTGELFF. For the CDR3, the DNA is TGTGCCAGCACATCCCGGGGACAGGGCACCGGGGAGCTGTTTTTT.

CDR3: CASSPILNTEAFF. The DNA of the CDR3 is TGCGCCAGCAGCCCCATCTTGAACACTGAAGCTTTCTTT. V and J are TRBV5-1 and TRBJ1-1; D unresolved. Germline-derived CDR1 and CDR2 are SGHRS and YFSETQ. Trimming left V 4 bases short and J 0 bases short, with 7 bases between. The CDR3 contains 13 residues.

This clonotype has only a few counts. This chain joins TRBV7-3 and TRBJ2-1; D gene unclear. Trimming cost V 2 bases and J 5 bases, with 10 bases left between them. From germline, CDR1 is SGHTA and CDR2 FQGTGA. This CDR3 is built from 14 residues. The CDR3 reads CASSLGWANNEQFF. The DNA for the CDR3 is TGTGCCAGCAGCTTAGGGTGGGCAAACAATGAGCAGTTCTTC. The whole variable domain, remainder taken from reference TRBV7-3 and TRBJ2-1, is GAGVSQTPSNKVTEKGKYVELRCDPISGHTALYWYRQSLGQGPEFLIYFQGTGAADDSGLPNDRFFAVRPEGSVSTLKIQRTERGDSAVYLCASSLGWANNEQFFGPGTRLTVL.